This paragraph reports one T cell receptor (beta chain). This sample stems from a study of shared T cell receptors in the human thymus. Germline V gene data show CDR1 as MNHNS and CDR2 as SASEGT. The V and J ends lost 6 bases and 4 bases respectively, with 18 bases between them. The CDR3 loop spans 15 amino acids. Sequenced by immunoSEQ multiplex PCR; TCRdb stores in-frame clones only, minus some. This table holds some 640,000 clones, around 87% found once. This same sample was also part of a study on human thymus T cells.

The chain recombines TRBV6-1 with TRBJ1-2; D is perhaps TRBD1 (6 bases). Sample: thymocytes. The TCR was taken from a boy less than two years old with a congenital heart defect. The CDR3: CASRYRRQDVYGYTF. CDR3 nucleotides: TGTGCCAGCAGATACCGCAGACAGGACGTCTATGGCTACACCTTC.